This T cell receptor (beta chain) was sequenced during a study of cytomegalovirus exposure and HLA in healthy donors. The PCR employed 60 Vbeta primers together with 13 Jbeta primers. TCRdb keeps only in-frame clones here, not all; method: immunoSEQ multiplex PCR. The sample includes about 83,000 clones, roughly 79% seen only once; the top ten take under 2%. Worth noting for this clone: Its antigen remains unidentified.

Study-wide findings and caveats: In an earlier analysis, about 90% or about 30%: the productive usage of most TCR beta V segments. The authors later found HLA-associated TCR beta chains more clonally expanded than equally common others.

Trimming removed 4 bases at V and 4 bases at J, with 7 bases between. The germline gives CDR1 SQVTM, CDR2 ANQGSEA. CDR3 length: 12 amino acids. This receptor was obtained from a woman in her 30s in good health and CMV-seronegative. This sequence joins TRBV29-1 and TRBJ2-2; the D is unclear. Sequences were obtained from PBMCs. CDR3 in amino acids: CSVGGSTGELFF. The DNA of the CDR3 is TGCAGCGTTGGTGGTAGCACCGGGGAGCTGTTTTTT.